A selection of T cell receptor beta chains follows, all from one sample in a study of T-cell reconstitution after alpha-beta-depleted transplantation in children. TCRdb redid the calling of the PCR reads with MiXCR, one entry per CDR3 protein. The table shows 97,000 or so distinct CDR3 sequences, with 6% occurring only once. Sequences were derived from PBMCs, mostly from graft donor cells, sampled 60 days after TCRalphabeta/CD19-depleted stem cell transplant. The source is a female patient aged 2-15 years who had a stem cell transplant for Fanconi anemia, so the T cells may come from the graft donor. Both conserved end residues are part of each CDR3.

V,CDR3
TRBV5-1,CASSLISDTQYF
TRBV29-1,CSVDRDRNNEKLFF
TRBV20-1,CSARAPGRHGYTF
TRBV7-8,CASSFYWRPGTAPSYEQYF
TRBV5-1,CASSPLAGDEETQYF
TRBV5-1,CASSQGITGRGEKLFF
TRBV20-1,CSAREGQGGWELFF
TRBV4-1,CASSQGGQPDETQYF
TRBV30,CAWSVLRVGEQFF
TRBV6-5,CASIKGGSTEAFF
TRBV12-3/TRBV12-4,CASSLATGYEQYF
TRBV7-8,CASSTLGGQGASSTDTQYF
TRBV7-9,CASSSGLAAYEQYF
TRBV10-3,CAISVLGGSTDTQYF
TRBV3-1,CASSRKEGKLFF
TRBV5-1,CASSLAGTGVHEQYF
TRBV20-1,CSARDPPGTPLYTQYF
TRBV18,CASSGGQPTGNNSPLHF
TRBV10-3,CAIMKNGGTGELFF
TRBV3-1,CASSLGQTSTNEKLFF
TRBV29-1,CSVVVSQETQYF
TRBV7-9,CASSWGGPSFRTDTQYF
TRBV20-1,CSARAIVRGNEQFF
TRBV7-3,CASSRGGQYYTDTQYF
TRBV29-1,CSVEVMRLYGYTF
TRBV5-1,CASSLGPQSAKNIQYF
TRBV7-9,CASSLVREAETQYF
TRBV28,CASRDQSHEQFF
TRBV20-1,CSASDLLAGGPRQETQYF
TRBV9,CASSVAGRGNTIYF
TRBV20-1,CSARQIGGLPYNSPLHF
TRBV9,CASSPRQGQKVDEQYF
TRBV12-3/TRBV12-4,CASSFGVVGLSYEQYF
TRBV24-1,CATSEIGTSGGRWTDTQYF
TRBV12-3/TRBV12-4,CASSLIGIDYEQYF
TRBV20-1,CSALDRIAKNIQYF
TRBV15,CATSRKGTTDYNEQFF
TRBV20-1,CCARASSGLNYGYTF
TRBV5-1,CASSWPGRGLEPYNEQFF
TRBV9,CASSLTGGLLETQYF
TRBV12-3/TRBV12-4,CTSCLPGLAGYSQETQYF
TRBV3-1,CASSRRGSMWAGEDTQYF
TRBV7-9,CASSRRAYEQYF
TRBV20-1,CSPGAAAQETQYF
TRBV7-3,CASSLGQGAQNEQFF
TRBV6-5,CASSYEGGLATDTQYF
TRBV5-1,CASSGGTGSSYEQYF
TRBV3-1,CASSRYGTSGRAFYEQYF